These 26 T cell receptor beta chains were sequenced from one sample in a study of cytotoxic CD8 clonotypes in ibrutinib-treated CLL. Profiling relied on immunoSEQ multiplex PCR, and the TCRdb table lists in-frame clones only, not all of them. The data contain 150,000 or so clones, 70% to 80% of them singletons. The material was PBMCs, obtained after 12 months of ibrutinib treatment. The receptors here all came from a human donor with chronic lymphocytic leukemia.

The chain links TRBV11-3 to TRBJ2-5, with no clear D. Trimming stripped 2 bases from V and 5 bases from J, with 9 bases between. The CDR3 contains 13 residues. CDR1 is SGHNT, CDR2 YENEEA, per germline. CDR3 DNA sequence: TGTGCCAGCAGCTTAATCCTGTCGGAGACCCAGTACTTC. Translating it yields CASSLILSETQYF.

The chain recombines TRBV6-4 with TRBJ1-1, with D unclear. Trimming removed 2 bases at V and 4 bases at J, with 17 bases between. CDR1 and CDR2 (germline): MRHNA, SNTAGT. CDR3 length equals 16 residues. CDR3 in DNA: TGTGCCAGCAGTGACACCCCCGGTAGAGTCCGCACTGAAGCTTTCTTT. This translates into CASSDTPGRVRTEAFF.

The chain employs TRBV30 and TRBJ1-5; no firm D call. The length of the CDR3 is 12 residues. V was cut by 5 bases and J by 4 bases, with 9 bases left in between. Germline V gene data show CDR1 as GTSNPN and CDR2 as SVGIG (reference sequence). CDR3: CAWDVPNQPQHF. CDR3 in DNA: TGTGCCTGGGACGTTCCTAATCAGCCCCAGCATTTT.

The CDR3 DNA sequence: TGTGCCAGCAGCCCGGGTATAGGCGGCTACACCTTC. It codes for CASSPGIGGYTF. The V gene is TRBV7-3, the J gene TRBJ1-2; no firm D call. Germline CDR1 reads SGHTA; CDR2 reads FQGTGA. V shed 5 bases and J shed 8 bases, with 12 bases lying between them. This CDR3 comprises 12 residues.

Details on this clone: One end of the junction is discordant with germline, which a read error may explain. The rearrangement links TRBV6-1 to TRBJ2-3, with 10 bases aligning to TRBD2. CDR1 MNHNS and CDR2 SASEGT come from the germline V gene. This CDR3 has 13 residues. In DNA form, the CDR3 reads TGTACCAGCTACACTAGCGGGGTCGATACGCAGTATTTT. This encodes CTSYTSGVDTQYF.

The genes are TRBV2 and TRBJ2-1; the D gene is possibly TRBD1 (7 bases). Trimming pared 9 bases from V and 7 bases from J, leaving 16 bases between. Germline values: CDR1 SNHLY, CDR2 FYNNEI. The CDR3 contains 13 residues. CDR3 in amino acids: CARRETGRNEQFF. DNA of the CDR3: TGTGCCAGGAGGGAGACAGGGAGGAATGAGCAGTTCTTC.

This clone was recorded many times. This chain joins TRBV4-2 and TRBJ2-1, with a tentative D call TRBD2 (6 bases). Germline CDR1 and CDR2: LGHNA and YNFKEQ. V lost 1 base and J 10 bases, leaving 17 bases between the germline ends. This CDR3 has 15 amino acids. The CDR3 loop reads CASSQGLGLAREQFF. The CDR3 nucleotides are TGTGCCAGCAGCCAAGGGCTAGGTCTAGCGAGAGAGCAGTTCTTC.

V is TRBV30 and J is TRBJ2-5; 12 nucleotides align to TRBD1. Germline-derived CDR1 and CDR2 are GTSNPN and SVGIG (reference sequence). The length of the CDR3 is 15 residues. Trimming at V came to 0 bases and at J to 5 bases, leaving 4 bases not matched to a gene. CDR3 coding DNA: TGTGCCTGGAGTGTAGGGACAGGGGGCCGGGAGACCCAGTACTTC. Translating it yields CAWSVGTGGRETQYF.

The chain combines TRBV28 with TRBJ2-7, with 7 bases matching TRBD1. V lost 6 bases to trimming and J lost 1 base; unmatched junction nucleotides: 9. The CDR3 is 15 amino acids. Per the germline V gene, CDR1 is MDHEN and CDR2 is SYDVKM. The DNA for the CDR3 is TGTGCCAGCAGCGAACAGACAGGGCCTTCCTACGAGCAGTACTTC. This sequence encodes CASSEQTGPSYEQYF. Full variable domain (outside the CDR3, taken from reference TRBV28 and TRBJ2-7): DVKVTQSSRYLVKRTGEKVFLECVQDMDHENMFWYRQDPGLGLRLIYFSYDVKMKEKGDIPEGYSVSREKKERFSLILESASTNQTSMYLCASSEQTGPSYEQYFGPGTRLTVT.

The V call is TRBV5-1, the J call TRBJ2-1; the D gene is possibly TRBD1 (6 bases). With 4 bases removed from V and 6 bases from J, the gap between germline ends came to 8 bases. The CDR3 extends over 12 amino acids. Germline V CDR1 and CDR2: SGHRS, YFSETQ. The CDR3 loop reads CASSHRVNEQFF. CDR3 bases: TGCGCCAGCAGCCACAGGGTCAATGAGCAGTTCTTC.

The chain recombines TRBV7-2 with TRBJ1-2; D perhaps matches TRBD1 (6 bases). Trimming removed 1 base at V and 8 bases at J, with 11 bases between. Germline CDR1 and CDR2: SGHTA and FQGNSA. There are 13 residues in the CDR3. The CDR3 sequence is CASSLDRVGGYTF. CDR3 nucleotide sequence: TGTGCCAGCAGCTTAGACAGGGTCGGGGGCTACACCTTC.

This CDR3 reads CASSLVLAGGGTEAFF. In nucleotides, the CDR3 is TGTGCCAGCAGCTTAGTCCTTGCGGGCGGGGGCACTGAAGCTTTCTTT. J is TRBJ1-1 and V is TRBV7-9, with a weak D call TRBD1 (5 bases). The CDR3 contains 16 residues. The germline V gene encodes CDR1 SEHNR and CDR2 FQNEAQ (reference sequence). The ends were cut back, 1 base at V and 4 bases at J, with 16 bases in the middle.

The rearrangement links TRBV18 to TRBJ1-4; D call uncertain. V was trimmed by 3 bases and J by 6 bases, leaving 8 bases between them. The CDR3 contains 13 residues. Germline-derived CDR1 and CDR2 are KGHSH and LQKENI. The CDR3 DNA reads TGTGCCAGCTCACCGGCTTCGGATGAAAAACTGTTTTTT. It codes for CASSPASDEKLFF.

J is TRBJ2-7 and V is TRBV28, with a weak D call TRBD2 (5 bases). CDR1 is MDHEN and CDR2 is SYDVKM in the germline V gene. V was pared by 6 bases and J by 5 bases, with 11 bases between. The CDR3 is made up of 12 amino acids. The CDR3 sequence: CASSAAGDEQYF. As DNA, the CDR3 is TGTGCCAGCAGCGCGGCCGGGGACGAGCAGTACTTC.

The chain uses TRBV29-1 and TRBJ2-2; a weak D match, TRBD1 (5 bases). This CDR3 region has 12 residues. The V gene's germline CDR1 is SQVTM and CDR2 ANQGSEA. With 6 bases removed from V and 1 base from J, the gap between germline ends came to 6 bases. The CDR3, as DNA: TGCAGCGTAAGGGGGAACACCGGGGAGCTGTTTTTT. Its translation is CSVRGNTGELFF.

There are a few counts of this clone. V and J are TRBV6-1 and TRBJ1-2, with 8 bases that match TRBD1. This CDR3 contains 14 residues. V was clipped by 1 base and J by 8 bases; unmatched bases: 6. Germline V gene lookup returns CDR1 MNHNS and CDR2 SASEGT. CDR3 DNA sequence: TGTGCCAGCAGTGAAGGCGGGACAGGTCGGGGCTACACCTTC. Translating gives CASSEGGTGRGYTF.

The chain has TRBV25-1 and TRBJ2-1; TRBD2 matches at 9 bases. The germline V gene has CDR1 MGHDK and CDR2 SYGVNS. The CDR3 extends over 15 amino acids. Trimming removed 5 bases from V and 1 base from J; junction bases left unmatched: 3. CDR3 sequence (DNA): TGTGCCAGCAGTACCACTAGCGGGTCCTACAATGAGCAGTTCTTC. It is translated as CASSTTSGSYNEQFF.

V usage is TRBV18 and J usage is TRBJ1-1; D not certain. Trimming stripped 3 bases from V and 1 base from J, with 15 bases between. Germline assignment: CDR1 KGHSH and CDR2 LQKENI. CDR3 length: 16 amino acids. CDR3 DNA: TGTGCCAGCTCACCGAGCGAACGACAAAAGAACACTGAAGCTTTCTTT. It yields the protein CASSPSERQKNTEAFF.

This clone appeared once. The rearrangement uses TRBV7-9 and TRBJ1-4; D unresolved. This CDR3 spans 13 amino acids. The V gene lost 2 bases and the J gene lost 4 bases, with 5 bases spanning the gap. CDR1 and CDR2 from the germline V gene are SEHNR and FQNEAQ (reference sequence). CDR3 sequence (DNA): TGTGCCAGCAGCTTATTTGATAATGAAAAACTGTTTTTT. Translated: CASSLFDNEKLFF. Using reference TRBV7-9 and TRBJ1-4 for the parts outside the CDR3, the full variable domain is DTGVSQNPRHKITKRGQNVTFRCDPISEHNRLYWYRQTLGQGPEFLTYFQNEAQLEKSRLLSDRFSAERPKGSFSTLEIQRTEQGDSAMYLCASSLFDNEKLFFGSGTQLSVL.

The CDR3 bases are TGTGCCAGCAGAAAGCCGGGGGGGACCTACGAGCAGTACTTC. Translation: CASRKPGGTYEQYF. This chain joins TRBV6-5 and TRBJ2-7, with 8 positions matching TRBD2. The germline CDR1 and CDR2 sequences are MNHEY and SVGAGI. J gave up 2 bases and V 6 bases, and 6 bases lay outside the gene matches. This CDR3 has 14 residues.

V and J are TRBV7-2 and TRBJ1-1; 7 bases fit TRBD1. Germline trimming cut 1 base from V and 10 bases from J; bases unmatched to any gene: 3. The CDR3 spans 12 residues. Germline assignment: CDR1 SGHTA and CDR2 FQGNSA. CDR3: CASSLGTGPAFF. DNA for the CDR3: TGTGCCAGCAGCTTAGGGACAGGCCCAGCTTTCTTT.

This sequence joins TRBV2 and TRBJ1-2, with 10 bases that match TRBD1. The V gene's germline CDR1 is SNHLY and CDR2 FYNNEI. The CDR3 is 14 amino acids. The V segment lost 6 bases and the J segment 5 bases; nucleotides outside the gene matches: 6. In DNA, the CDR3 is TGTGCCAGCAGACCGACAGGGGGCGGTTATGGCTACACCTTC. Translation gives CASRPTGGGYGYTF.

This chain links TRBV7-3 with TRBJ1-1, with 11 nucleotides matching TRBD1. After removal of 0 bases from V and 4 bases from J, the junction contained 7 bases not matched to a gene. CDR3 length: 17 residues. Per the germline V gene, CDR1 is SGHTA and CDR2 is FQGTGA. The DNA of the CDR3 is TGTGCCAGCAGCTTAACGGGCGGGACAGGGGGTGGCACTGAAGCTTTCTTT. This translates into CASSLTGGTGGGTEAFF.

The count of this clone is one. The chain employs TRBV11-2 and TRBJ2-5, with 7 bases that match TRBD2. This CDR3 is built from 14 residues. Looked up from germline, CDR1 is SGHAT and CDR2 is FQNNGV. J gave up 7 bases and V 2 bases, and 7 bases lay outside the gene matches. CDR3 protein: CASSLLAGGSTQYF. DNA of the CDR3: TGTGCCAGCAGCTTACTAGCCGGGGGGTCGACCCAGTACTTC. The full variable domain, its missing parts supplied by reference TRBV11-2 and TRBJ2-5, is EAGVAQSPRYKIIEKRQSVAFWCNPISGHATLYWYQQILGQGPKLLIQFQNNGVVDDSQLPKDRFSAERLKGVDSTLKIQPAKLEDSAVYLCASSLLAGGSTQYFGPGTRLLVL.

The chain joins TRBV28 to TRBJ1-6; D perhaps matches TRBD1 (5 bases). Per the germline V gene, CDR1 is MDHEN and CDR2 is SYDVKM. CDR3 length: 13 amino acids. V was cut by 6 bases and J by 8 bases, with 11 bases left in between. As DNA, the CDR3 is TGTGCCAGCAGATTAGGGGTGGATTCACCCCTCCACTTT. It yields the protein CASRLGVDSPLHF.

The rearrangement joins TRBV5-1 to TRBJ2-1; 9 bases fit TRBD2. Looked up from germline, CDR1 is SGHRS and CDR2 is YFSETQ. Trimming cost V 0 bases and J 3 bases; bases outside gene matches: 7. This CDR3 spans 17 amino acids. CDR3 amino acids: CASSLEGSGSFYNEQFF. The CDR3 region has the DNA TGCGCCAGCAGCTTGGAGGGTAGCGGGAGTTTCTACAATGAGCAGTTCTTC. Looking up the rest from reference TRBV5-1 and TRBJ2-1 gives the full variable domain: KAGVTQTPRYLIKTRGQQVTLSCSPISGHRSVSWYQQTPGQGLQFLFEYFSETQRNKGNFPGRFSGRQFSNSRSEMNVSTLELGDSALYLCASSLEGSGSFYNEQFFGPGTRLTVL.